This T cell receptor beta chain derives from a study of PD-1 blockade in mismatch repair-deficient tumors. Libraries were prepared by immunoSEQ multiplex PCR; TCRdb keeps only in-frame clonotypes and omits some of them. This table holds 77,000 or so clones, about four fifths found once. With 4 bases removed from V and 1 base from J, the gap between germline ends came to 13 bases. This CDR3 region has 15 residues. Germline lookup yields CDR1 MGHRA and CDR2 YSYEKL. This clone is a singleton in its sample. Mismatch repair deficiency was confirmed in all patients, by PCR or immunohistochemistry. The sequencing used peripheral blood, collected 44 weeks after starting pembrolizumab. The receptor was derived from an adult with mismatch repair-deficient cancer. The chain combines TRBV4-1 with TRBJ2-5; D not certain. The CDR3 reads CASSPRAHGQETQYF. The CDR3 DNA sequence: TGCGCCAGCAGCCCCAGAGCTCACGGCCAAGAGACCCAGTACTTC.